This TCR beta chain is from a study of control samples from healthy donors and cancer patients (dated by TCRdb to 2018 to 2021). Trimming at the junction amounts to 8 bases on V and 2 bases on J, and the germline ends lie 13 bases apart. The CDR3 measures 13 amino acids from cysteine to phenylalanine. Only the CDR3 DNA is retained, 39 bases long and in frame from the first base. CDR1 and CDR2, looked up from the germline V gene, are ENHRY and SYGVKD. As to this clone: Its cognate antigen has yet to be identified. There are no base qualities to consult, and no much larger clone falls within one base.

The library was produced with the immunoSEQ multiplex PCR assay. As stored in TCRdb, this immuneACCESS dataset retains in-frame rearrangements with V and J assigned. A fraction of the clones does not appear; measured against another copy, unresolved V genes explain less than half of the discrepancy, and the remainder lacks a known reason. For this sample the table gives roughly 32,000 clones, of which 70% to 90% were detected only once. About 1.6% of the sample comes from the top ten. Sequencing used PBMCs. The V and J segments used are TRBV10-3 and TRBJ2-7, with no reliable assignment of the D segment. The origin of this receptor is a woman between 40 and 55 years old with lung cancer. The sequenced DNA is TGTGCCATCGGACCCCCAGGACCCTACGAGCAGTACTTC. This is translated as CAIGPPGPYEQYF.